The 7 T cell receptor beta chains below all came from one sample that was sequenced in a study of OX40 agonist ivuxolimab in advanced cancers. The library was obtained by the immunoSEQ multiplex PCR assay. This immuneACCESS table, as held by TCRdb, lists in-frame sequences with V and J called but not all clones. Of the missing ones, under half trace to an unresolved V gene in checked studies; the others have no known cause. This sample lists 70,000 or so clones; roughly 86% were detected once. Under 0.85% of the sample is taken by the ten largest. The material was CD4+ or CD8+ T cells sorted from blood, obtained in a trial of the OX40 agonist ivuxolimab. The receptors were gathered from an adult with an advanced solid tumor such as melanoma, head and neck, liver or kidney cancer.

This chain joins TRBV2 and TRBJ2-3; TRBD1 aligns across 12 bases. J gave up 7 bases and V 4 bases, and 9 bases lay outside the gene matches. In germline, CDR1 is SNHLY, CDR2 FYNNEI. This CDR3 region has 16 residues. The CDR3 is CASSAVPGQGANTQYF. CDR3 in DNA: TGTGCCAGCAGTGCGGTTCCGGGACAGGGGGCGAATACGCAGTATTTT.

This clone occurred a few times. This chain connects TRBV19 to TRBJ1-5; possible D gene TRBD1, 5 bases. The CDR3 is 14 amino acids. The V end lost 6 bases, the J end lost 0 bases, and 9 bases lay between the germline ends. From germline, CDR1 is LNHDA and CDR2 SQIVND (reference sequence). The CDR3 sequence is CASSQGVSNQPQHF. For the CDR3, the DNA is TGTGCCAGTAGCCAGGGAGTTAGCAATCAGCCCCAGCATTTT.

The genes are TRBV5-1 and TRBJ1-2, with 9 bases matching TRBD1. V lost 0 bases to trimming and J lost 12 bases; unmatched junction nucleotides: 12. CDR1 is SGHRS, CDR2 YFSETQ, per germline. This CDR3 contains 15 residues. CDR3 sequence: CASSLAPGQGLANTF. The CDR3 nucleotides read TGCGCCAGCAGCTTGGCCCCGGGACAGGGCCTTGCGAACACCTTC.

About this clone: The sample contains more than one DNA sequence encoding this CDR3. The V and J genes are TRBV7-9 and TRBJ1-4; no clear D gene. Germline V gene sequence: CDR1 SEHNR, CDR2 FQNEAQ (reference sequence). This CDR3 has 14 amino acids. The V end lost 1 base, the J end lost 2 bases, and 5 bases lay between the germline ends. The CDR3 bases are TGTGCCAGCAGCTTAGTTGGCACTAATGAAAAACTGTTTTTT. Amino acids: CASSLVGTNEKLFF.

The CDR3 spells CASSRDRGSYEQYF. The CDR3 DNA follows: TGTGCCAGCAGCCGGGACAGGGGATCCTACGAGCAGTACTTC. The J gene is TRBJ2-7, the V gene TRBV5-4; 10 bases agree with TRBD1. Trimming removed 4 bases from V and 1 base from J; junction bases left unmatched: 2. Germline V lookup: CDR1 SGHNT, CDR2 YYREEE (reference sequence). The CDR3 runs 14 residues. Based on the CDR3 plus reference TRBV5-4 and TRBJ2-7, the full variable domain is ETGVTQSPTHLIKTRGQQVTLRCSSQSGHNTVSWYQQALGQGPQFIFQYYREEENGRGNFPPRFSGLQFPNYSSELNVNALELDDSALYLCASSRDRGSYEQYFGPGTRLTVT.

The rearrangement links TRBV11-2 to TRBJ1-3, with 7 bases that match TRBD1. The CDR3 totals 17 residues. From germline, CDR1 is SGHAT and CDR2 FQNNGV. Trimming removed 1 base from V and 0 bases from J; junction bases left unmatched: 6. CDR3 protein: CASSLVGGQASGNTIYF. The CDR3 DNA sequence: TGTGCCAGCAGCTTAGTAGGAGGACAGGCCTCTGGAAACACCATATATTTT. The variable domain in full, with the rest retrieved from reference TRBV11-2 and TRBJ1-3, is EAGVAQSPRYKIIEKRQSVAFWCNPISGHATLYWYQQILGQGPKLLIQFQNNGVVDDSQLPKDRFSAERLKGVDSTLKIQPAKLEDSAVYLCASSLVGGQASGNTIYFGEGSWLTVV.

This clone was seen a few times. The J gene is TRBJ1-4, the V gene TRBV6-9; tentative D call: TRBD1 (5 bases). Trimming took 1 base from V and 7 from J, leaving 19 bases between them. This CDR3 region has 17 residues. Per the germline V gene, CDR1 is MNHGY and CDR2 is SVAAGI. DNA for the CDR3: TGTGCCAGCAGTTATTTATCCGGGGCGGAGAGGAGTGAAAAACTGTTTTTT. Translated: CASSYLSGAERSEKLFF.